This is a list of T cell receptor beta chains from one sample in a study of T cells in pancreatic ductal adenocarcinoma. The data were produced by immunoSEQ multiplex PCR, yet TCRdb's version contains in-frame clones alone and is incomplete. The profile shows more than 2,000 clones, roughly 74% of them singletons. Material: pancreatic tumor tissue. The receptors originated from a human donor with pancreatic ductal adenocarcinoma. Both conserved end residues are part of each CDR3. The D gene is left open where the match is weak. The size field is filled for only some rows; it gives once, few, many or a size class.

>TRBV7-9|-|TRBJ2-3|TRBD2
CASSFAGAVTDTQYF
TGTGCCAGCAGCTTCGCGGGAGCGGTTACAGATACGCAGTATTTT
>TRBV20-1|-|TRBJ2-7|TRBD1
CRPDRVEQYF
TGCAGACCCGACAGGGTCGAGCAGTACTTC
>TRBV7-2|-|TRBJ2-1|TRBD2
CASSSRLAGGPWFF
TGTGCCAGCAGCTCCCGACTAGCGGGAGGGCCGTGGTTCTTC
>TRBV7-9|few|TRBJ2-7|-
CASSLGPNYEQYF
TGTGCCAGCAGCTTAGGGCCCAACTACGAGCAGTACTTC
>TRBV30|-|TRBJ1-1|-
CAWERDMRASEAFF
TGTGCCTGGGAAAGGGACATGAGGGCGTCCGAAGCTTTCTTT
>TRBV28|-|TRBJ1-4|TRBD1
CASRGQTGGKLFF
TGTGCCAGCAGGGGACAGACAGGGGGGAAACTGTTTTTT
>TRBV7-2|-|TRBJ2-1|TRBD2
CASSQEPSGAQFF
TGTGCCAGCAGCCAAGAGCCTAGCGGGGCTCAGTTCTTC
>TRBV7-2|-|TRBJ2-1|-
CASSWGVGRQFF
TGTGCCAGCAGCTGGGGGGTAGGCAGGCAGTTCTTC
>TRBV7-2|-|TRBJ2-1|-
CASSPGTYNEQFF
TGTGCCAGCAGCCCCGGGACTTACAATGAGCAGTTCTTC
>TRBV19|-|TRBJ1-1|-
CASSLIGTEAFF
TGTGCCAGTAGTTTAATCGGGACTGAAGCTTTCTTT
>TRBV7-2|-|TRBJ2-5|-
CASSRGGEETQYF
TGTGCCAGCAGCAGGGGCGGGGAAGAGACCCAGTACTTC
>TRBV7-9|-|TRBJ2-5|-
CASSGAGWRSPQETQYF
TGTGCCAGCAGCGGGGCCGGGTGGCGGAGCCCCCAAGAGACCCAGTACTTC
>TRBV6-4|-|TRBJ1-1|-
CASSDGPLTEAFF
TGTGCCAGCAGTGATGGGCCCCTAACAGAAGCTTTCTTT
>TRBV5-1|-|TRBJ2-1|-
CASSLGVNEQFF
TGCGCCAGCAGCTTGGGGGTCAATGAGCAGTTCTTC
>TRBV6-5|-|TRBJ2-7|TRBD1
CASIRDRGRNEQYF
TGTGCCAGCATCCGGGACAGGGGTCGAAACGAGCAGTACTTC
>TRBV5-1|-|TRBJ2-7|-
CASSSSQGGSYEQYF
TGCGCCAGCAGCTCCTCGCAGGGGGGATCCTACGAGCAGTACTTC
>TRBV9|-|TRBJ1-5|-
CASSVDQPQHF
TGTGCCAGCAGCGTAGATCAGCCCCAGCATTTT
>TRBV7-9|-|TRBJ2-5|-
CASSLSGAETQYF
TGTGCCAGCAGCTTATCTGGGGCAGAGACCCAGTACTTC
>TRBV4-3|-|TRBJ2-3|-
CASSQERVWRGGPDTQYF
TGCGCCAGCAGCCAAGAACGGGTTTGGCGGGGAGGCCCAGATACGCAGTATTTT
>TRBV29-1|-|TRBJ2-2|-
CSVGEGARGATGELFF
TGCAGCGTTGGAGAGGGAGCTAGAGGGGCGACCGGGGAGCTGTTTTTT
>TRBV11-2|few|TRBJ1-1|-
CASSFLGRGNTEAFF
TGTGCCAGCAGCTTCCTGGGGAGAGGGAACACTGAAGCTTTCTTT
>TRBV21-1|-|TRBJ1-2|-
CASSAGQGMGGYTF
TGTGCCAGCAGCGCGGGACAGGGGATGGGCGGCTACACCTTC
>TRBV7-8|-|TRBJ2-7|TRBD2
CASSASGRNSYEQYF
TGTGCCAGCAGCGCTAGCGGGAGGAACTCCTACGAGCAGTACTTC
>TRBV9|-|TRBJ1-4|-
CASSVGGLDEKLFF
TGTGCCAGCAGCGTAGGGGGGCTGGATGAAAAACTGTTTTTT
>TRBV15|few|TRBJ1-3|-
CATSSDLLSGRISGNTIYF
TGTGCCACCAGCAGCGATTTATTGTCCGGGAGGATTTCTGGAAACACCATATATTTT
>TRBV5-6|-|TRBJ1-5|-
CASSLLRGNQPQHF
TGTGCCAGCAGCTTGCTACGAGGCAATCAGCCCCAGCATTTT
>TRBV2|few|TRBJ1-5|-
CASKQDGLNQPQHF
TGTGCCAGCAAGCAGGACGGTCTCAATCAGCCCCAGCATTTT
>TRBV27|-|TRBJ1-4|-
CASSSSLRVREKLFF
TGTGCCAGCAGTTCCAGCCTCAGGGTTAGGGAAAAACTGTTTTTT
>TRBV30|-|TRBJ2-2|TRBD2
CAWGLAGGGGELFF
TGTGCCTGGGGACTAGCGGGGGGGGGCGGGGAGCTGTTTTTT
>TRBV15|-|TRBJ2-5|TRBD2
CATSRGLLAGGSGGETQYF
TGTGCCACCAGCAGAGGCCTGCTAGCGGGAGGAAGTGGGGGAGAGACCCAGTACTTC
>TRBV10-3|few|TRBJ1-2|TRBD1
CAISESGTGTGFDYGYTF
TGTGCCATCAGTGAGTCGGGGACAGGGACGGGGTTTGACTATGGCTACACCTTC
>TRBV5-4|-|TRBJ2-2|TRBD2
CASSPPLGGARTGELFF
TGTGCCAGCAGCCCCCCCCTCGGGGGGGCCCGAACCGGGGAGCTGTTTTTT
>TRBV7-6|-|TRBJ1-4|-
CASSPRDGNEKLFF
TGTGCCAGCAGCCCCCGGGACGGTAATGAAAAACTGTTTTTT